Shown below are 20 T cell receptor beta chains from a single sample sequenced in a study of identical twins. TCRdb independently ran MiXCR on the 5' RACE reads; one entry per CDR3 protein. The data hold roughly 570,000 distinct CDR3 sequences, with approximately 10% observed a single time. This sample also belongs to another study, concerning yellow fever vaccine responses in identical twins.

Sequencing was done on a sample of PBMCs. The receptors stem from a young woman in good health.

CDR3 DNA sequence: TGCAGCGCCCAAGGACTAGCGGGGGGAACAGATACGCAGTATTTT. The encoded protein is CSAQGLAGGTDTQYF. The J gene is TRBJ2-3, the V gene TRBV29-1, with 14 bases aligning to TRBD2. There are 15 residues in the CDR3. V shed 7 bases and J 3 bases; nucleotides not matched to a gene: 6. Germline V gene sequence: CDR1 SQVTM, CDR2 ANQGSEA.

This clonotype was counted only a few times. The chain employs TRBV4-1 and TRBJ1-6; D gene ambiguous. Germline CDR1 MGHRA, CDR2 YSYEKL. Trimming stripped 0 bases from V and 1 base from J, with 7 bases between. The CDR3 extends over 16 amino acids. CDR3 in amino acids: CASSQEGSSYNSPLHF. The CDR3 DNA is TGCGCCAGCAGCCAAGAAGGCAGTTCCTATAATTCACCCCTCCACTTT.

V and J are TRBV4-1 and TRBJ1-4, with 8 bases matching TRBD1. The V gene end was trimmed by 1 base and the J gene end by 7 bases; junction bases not matched to a gene: 5. The CDR3 loop spans 15 amino acids. Germline CDR1 is MGHRA and CDR2 is YSYEKL. The chain's CDR3 is CASSQGTGIGEKLFF. DNA of the CDR3: TGCGCCAGCAGCCAAGGGACAGGGATTGGTGAAAAACTGTTTTTT.

Ten or more counts support this clonotype. The chain carries TRBV12-3 or TRBV12-4 and TRBJ1-4, with TRBD1 as a possible D gene (6 bases). The CDR3 is 12 amino acids. V gave up 5 bases and J gave up 7 bases, with 8 bases separating them. CDR3 DNA: TGTGCCAGCAGTAACAGGGTTGAAAAACTGTTTTTT. Its translation is CASSNRVEKLFF.

The rearrangement joins TRBV12-3 or TRBV12-4 to TRBJ2-7, with TRBD2 as a possible D gene (5 bases). Trimming removed 6 bases from V and 9 bases from J, with 18 bases in between. The length of the CDR3 is 13 residues. CDR3 in DNA: TGTGCCAGCAGCCGCGACGCGGGCCTGGGGCAGTACTTC. Protein: CASSRDAGLGQYF.

This clonotype was seen repeatedly, ten times or more. The chain uses TRBV29-1 and TRBJ2-5; a possible D gene is TRBD1 (5 bases). V lost 6 bases, J lost 2 bases, and 19 bases lay in between. Per germline, CDR1 SQVTM and CDR2 ANQGSEA. The CDR3 spans 15 residues. This CDR3 is CSVLDRDLTQETQYF. In DNA, the CDR3 is TGCAGCGTCCTAGACAGAGATCTGACACAAGAGACCCAGTACTTC.

This clonotype has a handful of counts. The rearrangement links TRBV13 to TRBJ1-2; tentative D call: TRBD1 (6 bases). The CDR3 has 15 residues. CDR1 and CDR2 (germline): PRHDT, FYEKMQ (reference sequence). The ends were cut back, 5 bases at V and 3 bases at J, with 16 bases in the middle. The CDR3 DNA reads TGTGCCAGCAGCCGCTACCGGGACACGGACTATGGCTACACCTTC. This encodes CASSRYRDTDYGYTF.

V usage is TRBV2 and J usage is TRBJ1-5, with 9 positions matching TRBD1. The CDR3 is 16 amino acids. With 3 bases clipped from V and 4 bases from J, the junction kept 7 bases outside the gene matches. Germline V gene data show CDR1 as SNHLY and CDR2 as FYNNEI. The CDR3 DNA follows: TGTGCCAGCAGTGAGCGACAGGGGGGAAAAAATCAGCCCCAGCATTTT. Protein product: CASSERQGGKNQPQHF. Looking up the rest from reference TRBV2 and TRBJ1-5 gives the full variable domain: EPEVTQTPSHQVTQMGQEVILRCVPISNHLYFYWYRQILGQKVEFLVSFYNNEISEKSEIFDDQFSVERPDGSNFTLKIRSTKLEDSAMYFCASSERQGGKNQPQHFGDGTRLSIL.

This clonotype was counted only a few times. The chain recombines TRBV5-4 with TRBJ1-2; D remains unclear. V lost 0 bases, J lost 6 bases, and 6 bases lay in between. The CDR3 consists of 12 residues. Germline lookup yields CDR1 SGHNT and CDR2 YYREEE (reference sequence). The CDR3 is CASSLEEDGYTF. The CDR3 DNA follows: TGTGCCAGCAGCTTGGAAGAGGATGGCTACACCTTC.

The chain combines TRBV29-1 with TRBJ2-5; maybe TRBD2 (6 bases). CDR3 length equals 16 residues. The germline gives CDR1 SQVTM, CDR2 ANQGSEA. Trimming removed 4 bases from V and 1 base from J, with 19 bases in between. The CDR3 nucleotides read TGCAGCGTTGCGCGGGGTAGGGCGGCCCGCCAAGAGACCCAGTACTTC. As protein: CSVARGRAARQETQYF.

The chain employs TRBV7-9 and TRBJ2-1; TRBD1 agrees at 7 bases. CDR3 length equals 14 residues. V lost 5 bases to trimming and J lost 8 bases; unmatched junction nucleotides: 9. The germline CDR1 and CDR2 sequences are SEHNR and FQNEAQ (reference sequence). CDR3 in amino acids: CASSGDRLGHEQFF. CDR3 nucleotide sequence: TGTGCCAGCAGCGGGGACAGACTTGGGCATGAGCAGTTCTTC. Full variable domain (missing parts from reference TRBV7-9 and TRBJ2-1): DTGVSQNPRHKITKRGQNVTFRCDPISEHNRLYWYRQTLGQGPEFLTYFQNEAQLEKSRLLSDRFSAERPKGSFSTLEIQRTEQGDSAMYLCASSGDRLGHEQFFGPGTRLTVL.

This clonotype was seen a handful of times. CDR3 sequence (DNA): TGTGCCAGCAGTTCAGGAGGACGGGGGTACGAGCAGTACTTC. It yields the protein CASSSGGRGYEQYF. V is TRBV12-3 or TRBV12-4 and J is TRBJ2-7, with D maybe TRBD2 (6 bases). Trimming removed 4 bases at V and 4 bases at J, with 14 bases between. This CDR3 is built from 14 residues.

This clonotype came up many times. The rearrangement links TRBV28 to TRBJ2-6; D is unclear. The CDR3 runs 15 residues. With 7 bases removed from V and 0 bases from J, the gap between germline ends came to 10 bases. CDR1 is MDHEN and CDR2 is SYDVKM in the germline V gene. CDR3: CASNKGYSGANVLTF. The CDR3 DNA follows: TGTGCCAGCAATAAGGGATACTCTGGGGCCAACGTCCTGACTTTC.

A few counts support this clonotype. The genes are TRBV20-1 and TRBJ2-5; D may be TRBD2 (6 bases). V was shortened by 5 bases and J by 5 bases, with 21 bases between the two germline ends. Looked up from germline, CDR1 is DFQATT and CDR2 is SNEGSKA (reference sequence). This CDR3 comprises 15 residues. CDR3 amino acids: CSAGWPGAEVETQYF. As DNA, the CDR3 is TGCAGTGCTGGTTGGCCGGGAGCGGAGGTTGAGACCCAGTACTTC.

This clonotype was recorded at least ten times. J is TRBJ1-2 and V is TRBV29-1; D ambiguous. CDR3 size: 12 residues. V shed 2 bases and J shed 5 bases, with 9 bases lying between them. Germline V gene sequence: CDR1 SQVTM, CDR2 ANQGSEA. CDR3 nucleotides: TGCAGCGTTGAAATGGGGAAGTATGGCTACACCTTC. This sequence encodes CSVEMGKYGYTF.

The table lists this clonotype with a few counts. The chain uses TRBV28 and TRBJ2-7; D unresolved. Deletions cut 7 bases from V and 4 bases from J, with 17 bases between. The CDR3 extends over 14 amino acids. CDR1 and CDR2 (germline): MDHEN, SYDVKM. The CDR3 spells CASTQYAGLYEQYF. CDR3 DNA: TGTGCCAGCACCCAGTACGCAGGTCTGTACGAGCAGTACTTC.

This clonotype was seen a few times. An end of the junction does not agree with germline; a read error may underlie this. This chain connects TRBV6-5 to TRBJ2-5; 9 positions agree with TRBD1. The germline gives CDR1 MNHEY, CDR2 SVGAGI. The CDR3 has 14 residues. The DNA for the CDR3 is TGTGCCAGCAGCTTAGGACAGGGGAAGGCCCCCCGCCACTTC. Encoded protein: CASSLGQGKAPRHF.

This clonotype was seen a few times. The rearrangement uses TRBV6-2 or TRBV6-3 and TRBJ2-2; 11 bases match TRBD2. CDR1 is MNHEY and CDR2 is SVGEGT in the germline V gene. The CDR3 totals 16 residues. V lost 2 bases to trimming and J lost 8 bases; unmatched junction nucleotides: 7. As DNA, the CDR3 is TGTGCCAGCAGTTACACCGGACTAGCGGGTTCGGGGGAGCTGTTTTTT. Encoded protein: CASSYTGLAGSGELFF.

This clonotype was seen ten or more times. This chain uses TRBV28 with TRBJ2-1, with TRBD2 matching over 7 bases. Unmatched junction bases numbered 5, after V lost 6 bases and J lost 3 bases. This CDR3 has 14 residues. The germline V gene encodes CDR1 MDHEN and CDR2 SYDVKM. Here the CDR3 reads CASSPAGYYNEQFF. CDR3 bases: TGTGCCAGCAGCCCAGCGGGATACTACAATGAGCAGTTCTTC.

Points on this clonotype: This may come from a read error, since a much larger clone is one base off. Since the CDR3 does not end with the conserved phenylalanine or tryptophan, this likely comes from a read error. V is TRBV6-1 and J is TRBJ1-1; the match to TRBD1 covers 7 bases. The germline V gene has CDR1 MNHNS and CDR2 SASEGT. With 6 bases clipped from V and 3 bases from J, the junction kept 4 bases outside the gene matches. The CDR3 runs to 13 residues. CDR3 sequence: CASRRTGDTEAFL. CDR3 coding DNA: TGTGCCAGCAGACGAACAGGGGACACTGAAGCTTTCTTA.